The text below deals with one T cell receptor beta chain. This sample stems from a study of OX40 agonist ivuxolimab in advanced cancers. Assay: immunoSEQ multiplex PCR; the TCRdb copy retains only in-frame clones and omits some. The sample contains about 72,000 clones, roughly nine tenths of which appear only once. The source material was CD4+ or CD8+ T cells sorted from blood, sampled in a trial of the OX40 agonist ivuxolimab. The origin of this receptor is an adult with an advanced solid tumor such as melanoma, head and neck, liver or kidney cancer.

DNA for the CDR3: TGTGCCAGCAGCTTAGATTTGAATCAGCCCCAGCATTTT. It encodes CASSLDLNQPQHF. The V gene is TRBV11-2, the J gene TRBJ1-5; no definite D call. V lost 0 bases, J lost 4 bases, and 4 bases lay in between. Germline loops: CDR1 SGHAT, CDR2 FQNNGV. The CDR3 sequence is 13 residues long.